This is a list of T cell receptor beta chains from one sample in a study of PD-1 blockade in mismatch repair-deficient tumors. TCRdb's table, derived via immunoSEQ multiplex PCR, lists solely in-frame clones and lacks some. The data show some 21,000 clones, over 75% seen once. The input for sequencing was PBMCs, taken 52 weeks after starting pembrolizumab. The receptors derive from an adult with mismatch repair-deficient cancer. CDR3s include the opening cysteine and the closing phenylalanine or tryptophan. D genes are given only for firm matches. Clone size is shown for a subset of rows, as once, few, many or a class of expanded clone.

cdr3_length	j_call	clone_size	v_call	d_call	cdr3_nt	cdr3_aa
14	TRBJ2-1	once	TRBV2	NA	TGTGCCAGCAGTGGACGGGTCGCCCACAATGAGCAGTTCTTC	CASSGRVAHNEQFF
15	TRBJ1-2	NA	TRBV27	TRBD1	TGTGCCAGCACCACTCGGGACAGGGGAGGCTATGGCTACACCTTC	CASTTRDRGGYGYTF
17	TRBJ2-5	once	TRBV14	NA	TGTGCCAGCAGCCATTTTCGCGGGATACCAAAACAAGAGACCCAGTACTTC	CASSHFRGIPKQETQYF
16	TRBJ1-1	NA	TRBV7-9	NA	TGTGCCAGCAGCTCGGAAGACGGAGCTATGAACACTGAAGCTTTCTTT	CASSSEDGAMNTEAFF
13	TRBJ1-5	NA	TRBV30	NA	TGTGCCTGGACCCAGGGCGTACGTCAGCCCCAGCATTTT	CAWTQGVRQPQHF
16	TRBJ2-1	NA	TRBV29-1	NA	TGCAGCGTTGAGGGTATGGGTTTAGCTTCCTACAATGAGCAGTTCTTC	CSVEGMGLASYNEQFF
16	TRBJ2-1	NA	TRBV18	NA	TGTGCCAGCTCCCTATGGACAGCATCTACCTACAATGAGCAGTTCTTC	CASSLWTASTYNEQFF
18	TRBJ2-5	once	TRBV9	TRBD2	TGTGCCAGCAGCCGAATGGGACTAGCGGGAGCGCCGGTTGAGACCCAGTACTTC	CASSRMGLAGAPVETQYF
16	TRBJ1-5	once	TRBV7-2	TRBD1	TGTGCCAGCAGCCGGGACAGCAGCTATAGCAATCAGCCCCAGCATTTT	CASSRDSSYSNQPQHF
15	TRBJ1-2	NA	TRBV5-4	TRBD1	TGTGCCAGCAGCCGAGGACAGGGGGCGGGCTATGGCTACACCTTC	CASSRGQGAGYGYTF
17	TRBJ2-3	NA	TRBV4-2	NA	TGTGCCAGCAGCCTCCGGGGAGGCCGTGCTAGCACAGATACGCAGTATTTT	CASSLRGGRASTDTQYF
17	TRBJ2-1	NA	TRBV4-2	NA	TGTGCCAGCAGCCAAGATTTGATGGTAGCGTCGAGCAATGAGCAGTTCTTC	CASSQDLMVASSNEQFF
19	TRBJ2-1	once	TRBV14	NA	TGTGCCAGCAGCCCCTTGAAAGGGCTAGCGCAAAGCTCCTACAATGAGCAGTTCTTC	CASSPLKGLAQSSYNEQFF
16	TRBJ2-3	NA	TRBV28	NA	TGTGCCAGCAGCATCGGACTACGAATTAGCACAGATACGCAGTATTTT	CASSIGLRISTDTQYF
11	TRBJ2-3	NA	TRBV20-1	NA	TGCAGTGCTAGCAGGGGAAATACGCAGTATTTT	CSASRGNTQYF
15	TRBJ1-2	NA	TRBV19	TRBD1	TGTGCCAGTAGTGCCCCTGGACAGGCCGCCTATGGCTACACCTTC	CASSAPGQAAYGYTF
18	TRBJ2-2	NA	TRBV2	TRBD2	TGTGCCAGCAGTGGACAGATGGGACTAGCGGGAGTAGGCGGGGAGCTGTTTTTT	CASSGQMGLAGVGGELFF
16	TRBJ2-3	NA	TRBV7-6	TRBD1	TGTGCCAGCAGCTTAGAGACAGGGGGGTCCGGGAATACGCAGTATTTT	CASSLETGGSGNTQYF
16	TRBJ1-6	NA	TRBV7-9	TRBD1	TGTGCCAGCAGCTTAGGGACAGGGGAGTTTAGGTCACCCCTCCACTTT	CASSLGTGEFRSPLHF
14	TRBJ1-5	NA	TRBV5-4	NA	TGTGCCAGCAGCTTTGGAGGGAGCAATCAGCCCCAGCATTTT	CASSFGGSNQPQHF
14	TRBJ1-2	NA	TRBV5-4	NA	TGTGCCAGCAGCACCCAAACAGGGTTCGACGGCTACACCTTC	CASSTQTGFDGYTF
12	TRBJ1-2	NA	TRBV10-2	NA	TGCGCCAGCAGTTCCGGGAGCTATGGCTACACCTTC	CASSSGSYGYTF
15	TRBJ2-1	NA	TRBV9	TRBD2	TGTGCCAGCAGCGACCCCCCTAGCGGGCGTCGATGGTCGTTCTTC	CASSDPPSGRRWSFF
16	TRBJ2-7	few	TRBV7-6	TRBD2	TGTGCCAGCAGCTTAACTAGCGGGAGCCTAACCTACGAGCAGTACTTC	CASSLTSGSLTYEQYF
16	TRBJ2-3	NA	TRBV10-2	TRBD2	TGCGCCAGCAGATCCGACGGGACTAGCGGGAAAGATACGCAGTATTTT	CASRSDGTSGKDTQYF
14	TRBJ1-3	NA	TRBV7-9	TRBD1	TGTGCCAATGACAGGGGAGGTTCTGGAAACACCATATATTTT	CANDRGGSGNTIYF
12	TRBJ2-1	NA	TRBV7-2	NA	TGTGCCAGCAGCCCCAGGTTAAGTGAGCAGTTCTTC	CASSPRLSEQFF
17	TRBJ2-3	NA	TRBV19	TRBD2	TGTGCCAGTAGTATGAGGGCTAGCGGGAGGTCTGTGGATACGCAGTATTTT	CASSMRASGRSVDTQYF
13	TRBJ1-1	NA	TRBV5-4	TRBD1	TGTGCCAGCAGCTGGGGCAGGGGGACTGAAGCTTTCTTT	CASSWGRGTEAFF
14	TRBJ2-7	once	TRBV6-5	TRBD2	TGTGCCAGCAGTTACTCGCGGGAGGCCTACGAGCAGTACTTC	CASSYSREAYEQYF
13	TRBJ2-3	NA	TRBV11-3	NA	TGTGCCAGCAGCTTAGTTAGAGGGCGTACGCAGTATTTT	CASSLVRGRTQYF
13	TRBJ2-2	NA	TRBV7-2	NA	TGTGCCAGCAGACCCCCGGGGGCCGGGGAGCTGTTTTTT	CASRPPGAGELFF
15	TRBJ2-3	NA	TRBV27	NA	TGTGCCAGCAGTTTATGGGGGCAGGGTACAGATACGCAGTATTTT	CASSLWGQGTDTQYF
14	TRBJ2-5	NA	TRBV5-6	NA	TGTGCCAGCAGCTTGGTTAGCGGCCAAGAGACCCAGTACTTC	CASSLVSGQETQYF
13	TRBJ1-4	NA	TRBV5-1	NA	TGCGCCAGCACGAAGGGGATCGGTGAAAAACTGTTTTTT	CASTKGIGEKLFF
14	TRBJ2-5	NA	TRBV5-6	TRBD1	TGTGCCAGCAGGAGGGGACAGGGAATAGAGACCCAGTACTTC	CASRRGQGIETQYF
13	TRBJ1-4	NA	TRBV19	NA	TGTGCCAGTACAGGGATAACAAGTGAAAAACTGTTTTTT	CASTGITSEKLFF
16	TRBJ1-4	NA	TRBV7-9	TRBD1	TGTGCCAGCAGCTTACTCGACAGGGGTGCTAATGAAAAACTGTTTTTT	CASSLLDRGANEKLFF
13	TRBJ1-2	NA	TRBV28	NA	TGTGCCAGCAGTTTAGTACAGGGCGACGGCTACACCTTC	CASSLVQGDGYTF
15	TRBJ2-7	NA	TRBV5-1	TRBD2	TGCGCCAGCAGCGCCGGGACTAGCGGGTCCCACGAGCAGTACTTC	CASSAGTSGSHEQYF
19	TRBJ2-1	NA	TRBV18	TRBD2	TGTGCCAGCTCACCCCCGACTAGCGGGAGGAGTCTTGCCTACAATGAGCAGTTCTTC	CASSPPTSGRSLAYNEQFF
18	TRBJ1-1	NA	TRBV28	TRBD1	TGTGCCAGCAGTTTTATCGGACAGGGGTTGGGGACGAACACTGAAGCTTTCTTT	CASSFIGQGLGTNTEAFF
16	TRBJ2-7	NA	TRBV30	NA	TGTGCCTGGAGTCAAACTCCTCCTAGGGGATCCTACGAGCAGTACTTC	CAWSQTPPRGSYEQYF
15	TRBJ1-1	NA	TRBV28	NA	TGTGCCAGCAGTTTTCTCGGGTCGGGGAACACTGAAGCTTTCTTT	CASSFLGSGNTEAFF
20	TRBJ2-1	NA	TRBV27	TRBD2	TGTGCCAGCAGTTTAAGAAGAGGGATTACTAGCGGGAAGCCCTACAATGAGCAGTTCTTC	CASSLRRGITSGKPYNEQFF
15	TRBJ2-1	NA	TRBV6-5	TRBD2	TGTGCCAGCAGTAACCGGGACTATTCCTACAATGAGCAGTTCTTC	CASSNRDYSYNEQFF
16	TRBJ2-2	NA	TRBV7-9	TRBD2	TGTGCCAGCAGCTTAGAAGTGGGAGGGGTCACCGGGGAGCTGTTTTTT	CASSLEVGGVTGELFF
14	TRBJ1-1	NA	TRBV7-8	NA	TGTGCCAGCAGCTCCAACAGGGTAAACCCTGAAGCTTTCTTT	CASSSNRVNPEAFF
15	TRBJ2-7	NA	TRBV5-1	TRBD1	TGCGCCAGCAGCTCGCCGGGACAGGGGCAGTACGAGCAGTACTTC	CASSSPGQGQYEQYF
16	TRBJ1-4	NA	TRBV7-9	TRBD1	TGTGCCAGCAGCCCAACGGGGGGACAGGGTTGGATAAAACTGTTTTTT	CASSPTGGQGWIKLFF
16	TRBJ1-1	NA	TRBV4-1	NA	TGCGCCAGCAGCCAAGGGGACCGCGGAGGGGAGACTGAAGCTTTCTTT	CASSQGDRGGETEAFF
10	TRBJ2-7	few	TRBV27	NA	TGTGCCAGCCTCTACTACGAGCAGTACTTC	CASLYYEQYF
16	TRBJ2-7	NA	TRBV15	TRBD2	TGTGCCACCAGCAGAGATTCCCTAGCGGGTTCATACGAGCAGTACTTC	CATSRDSLAGSYEQYF
16	TRBJ1-4	once	TRBV19	TRBD1	TGTGCCAGTAGTATGCGCGGGACAGGACCTAATGAAAAACTGTTTTTT	CASSMRGTGPNEKLFF
11	TRBJ1-2	once	TRBV20-1	NA	TGCAGTGCTAGACTGGAGAATGGCTACACCTTC	CSARLENGYTF
14	TRBJ2-7	NA	TRBV19	NA	TGTGCCAGTAGTAGGGGCTCTAGCTCCTACGAGCAGTACTTC	CASSRGSSSYEQYF
13	TRBJ1-2	few	TRBV7-9	NA	TGTGCCAGCAGTCCATTGTCTCAGTTGAGCTACACCTTC	CASSPLSQLSYTF
14	TRBJ2-4	NA	TRBV6-1	NA	TGTGCCAGCAGTGAGTTCCTAGCCAAAAACATTCAGTACTTC	CASSEFLAKNIQYF
15	TRBJ1-2	NA	TRBV9	TRBD1	TGTGCCAGCAGCGGAGAGGACAGGGCCTACTATGGCTACACCTTC	CASSGEDRAYYGYTF